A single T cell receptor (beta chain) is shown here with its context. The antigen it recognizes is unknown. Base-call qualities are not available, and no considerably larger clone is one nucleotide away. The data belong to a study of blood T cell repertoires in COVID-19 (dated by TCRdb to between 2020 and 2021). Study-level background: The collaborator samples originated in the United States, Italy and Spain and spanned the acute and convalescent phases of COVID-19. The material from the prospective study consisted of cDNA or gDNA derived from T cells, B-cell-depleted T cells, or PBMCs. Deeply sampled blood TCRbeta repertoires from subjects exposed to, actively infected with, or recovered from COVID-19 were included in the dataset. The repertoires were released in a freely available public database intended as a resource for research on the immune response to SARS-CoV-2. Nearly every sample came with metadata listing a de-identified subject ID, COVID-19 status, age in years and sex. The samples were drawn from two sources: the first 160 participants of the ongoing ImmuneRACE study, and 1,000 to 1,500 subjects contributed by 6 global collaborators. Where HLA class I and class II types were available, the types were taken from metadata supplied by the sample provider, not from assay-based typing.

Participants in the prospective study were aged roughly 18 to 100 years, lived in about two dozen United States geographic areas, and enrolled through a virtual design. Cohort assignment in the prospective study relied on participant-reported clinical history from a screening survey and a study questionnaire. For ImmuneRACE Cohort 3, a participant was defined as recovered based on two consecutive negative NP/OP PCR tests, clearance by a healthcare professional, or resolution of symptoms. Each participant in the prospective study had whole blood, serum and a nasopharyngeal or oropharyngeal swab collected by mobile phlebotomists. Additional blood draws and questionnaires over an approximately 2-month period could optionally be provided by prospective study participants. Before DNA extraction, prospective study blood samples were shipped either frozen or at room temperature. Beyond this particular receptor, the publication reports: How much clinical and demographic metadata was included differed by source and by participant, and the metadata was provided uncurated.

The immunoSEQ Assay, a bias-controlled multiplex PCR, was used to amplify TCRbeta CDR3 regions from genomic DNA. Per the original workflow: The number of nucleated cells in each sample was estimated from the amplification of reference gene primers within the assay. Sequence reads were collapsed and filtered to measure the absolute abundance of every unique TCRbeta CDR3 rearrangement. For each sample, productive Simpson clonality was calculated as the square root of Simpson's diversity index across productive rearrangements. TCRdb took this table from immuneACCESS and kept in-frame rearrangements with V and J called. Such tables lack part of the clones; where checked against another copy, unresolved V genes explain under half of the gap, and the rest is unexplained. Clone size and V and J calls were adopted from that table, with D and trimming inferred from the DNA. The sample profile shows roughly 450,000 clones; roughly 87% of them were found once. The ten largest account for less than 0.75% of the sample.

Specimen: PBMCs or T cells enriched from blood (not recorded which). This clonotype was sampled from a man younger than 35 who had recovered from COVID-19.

CDR3 reads: CASSELAGGPNIQYF. The nucleotides read TGTGCCAGCAGTGAACTAGCGGGGGGGCCAAACATTCAGTACTTC. The sequence joins TRBV6-1 to TRBJ2-4; the junction holds 12 bases that match TRBD2. CDR1 MNHNS and CDR2 SASEGT were looked up in the germline V gene. Inclusive of the bounding cysteine and phenylalanine, the CDR3 is 15 residues long. The kept DNA is CDR3 alone, 45 bases in frame from the first base. The junction shows trimming of 2 bases on V and 6 bases on J, and the gene matches do not reach 2 bases of it.